This T cell receptor (beta chain) was documented in a study of cytomegalovirus exposure and HLA in healthy donors. Points from the study as a whole: Clusters of TCRs from the first cohort tended to co-occur in the 130 or so validation repertoires (as a later analysis found). A few chains tied to CMV proved CMV antigen-specific in vitro.

The CDR3 spans 11 residues. V was shortened by 6 bases and J by 4 bases, with 5 bases between the two germline ends. The germline gives CDR1 MNHEY, CDR2 SVGAGI. TCRdb's table, derived via immunoSEQ multiplex PCR, lists solely in-frame clones and lacks some. The data show 150,000 or so clones, with nearly 90% seen just once and 9% to 9.5% held by the top ten. Points on this clone: Its target is unknown.

V and J are TRBV6-5 and TRBJ2-3; D unclear. The TCR sequence derives from a woman younger than 30 in good health and CMV-seropositive. Specimen: PBMCs. The CDR3 loop reads CASRRSDTQYF. The CDR3 DNA reads as TGTGCCAGCAGGAGATCAGATACGCAGTATTTT.